This T cell receptor beta chain was recovered during a study of CD8 T cells in Susac syndrome. CDR1 and CDR2 from the germline V gene are SQVTM and ANQGSEA. The V gene end was trimmed by 2 bases and the J gene end by 11 bases; junction bases not matched to a gene: 7. The CDR3 loop spans 14 amino acids. RNA in amounts of about 0.5 to 1 ug was reverse transcribed with random hexamers. The authors amplified TCR beta CDR3 across 54 Vbeta and 13 Jbeta using immunoSEQ multiplex PCR. TCRdb passed the immunoSEQ multiplex PCR reads through MiXCR, listing each CDR3 protein once. The table records roughly 200,000 distinct CDR3 sequences, 85% to 95% of them present only once. Sequencing targeted TCR beta in T cells from blood (CD8+ and CD4+). As controls, healthy donors matched for age and sex were used. It was negative isolation that provided the CD8+ and CD4+ T cells, whereas TEMRA cells were enriched by FACS.

The material sequenced was CD4+ T cells from PBMCs. The TCR sequence derives from a human donor in good health. The rearrangement uses TRBV29-1 and TRBJ2-1; 12 nucleotides align to TRBD2. In DNA form, the CDR3 reads TGCAGCGTTGAACTAGCGGGAGGGTCCCTTCAGCAGTTCTTC. The encoded protein is CSVELAGGSLQQFF.